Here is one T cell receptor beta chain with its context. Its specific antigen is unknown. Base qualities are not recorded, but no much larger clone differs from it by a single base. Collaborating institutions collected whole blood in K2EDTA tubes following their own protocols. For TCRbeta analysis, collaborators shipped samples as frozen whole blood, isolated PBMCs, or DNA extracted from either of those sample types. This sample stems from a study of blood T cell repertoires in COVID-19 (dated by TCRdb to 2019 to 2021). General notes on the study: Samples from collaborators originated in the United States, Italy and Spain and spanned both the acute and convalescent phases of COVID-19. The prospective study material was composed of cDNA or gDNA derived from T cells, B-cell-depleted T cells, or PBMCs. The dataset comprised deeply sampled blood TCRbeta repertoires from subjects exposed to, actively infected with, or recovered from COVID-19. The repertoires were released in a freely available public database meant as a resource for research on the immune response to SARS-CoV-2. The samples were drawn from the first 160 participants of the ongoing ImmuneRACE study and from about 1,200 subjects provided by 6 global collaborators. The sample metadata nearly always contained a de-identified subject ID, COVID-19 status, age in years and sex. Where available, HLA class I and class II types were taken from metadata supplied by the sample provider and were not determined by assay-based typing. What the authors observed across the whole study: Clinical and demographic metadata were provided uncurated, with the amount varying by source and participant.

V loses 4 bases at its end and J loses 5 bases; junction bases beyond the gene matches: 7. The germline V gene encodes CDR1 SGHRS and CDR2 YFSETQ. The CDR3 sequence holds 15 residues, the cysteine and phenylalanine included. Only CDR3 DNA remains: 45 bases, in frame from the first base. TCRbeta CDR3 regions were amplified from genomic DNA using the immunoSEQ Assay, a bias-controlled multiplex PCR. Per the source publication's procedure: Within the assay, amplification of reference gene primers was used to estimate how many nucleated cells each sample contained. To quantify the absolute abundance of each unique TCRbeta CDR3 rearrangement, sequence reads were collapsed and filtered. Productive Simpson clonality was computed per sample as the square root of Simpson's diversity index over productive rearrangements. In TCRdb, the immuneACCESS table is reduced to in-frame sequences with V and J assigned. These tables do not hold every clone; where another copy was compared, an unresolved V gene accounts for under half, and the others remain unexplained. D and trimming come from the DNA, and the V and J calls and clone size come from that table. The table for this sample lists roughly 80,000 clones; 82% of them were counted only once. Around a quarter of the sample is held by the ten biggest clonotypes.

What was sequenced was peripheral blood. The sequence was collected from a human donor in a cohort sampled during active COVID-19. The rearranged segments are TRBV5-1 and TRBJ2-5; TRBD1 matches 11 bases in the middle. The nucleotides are TGCGCCAGCAGCACGGACAGGGGGCCGTCGGAGACCCAGTACTTC. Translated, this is CASSTDRGPSETQYF.